Below, 5 T cell receptor beta chains from the same sample are listed, as sequenced in a study of blood T cell repertoires in COVID-19. This table comes from immunoSEQ multiplex PCR, and its TCRdb copy is limited to in-frame clones, with some not included. The data contain some 340,000 clones, 90% of them singletons. Sample: PBMCs or T cells enriched from blood (not recorded which). These receptors were obtained from a woman aged 25 to 45 who had been exposed to COVID-19.

The chain joins TRBV13 to TRBJ2-5; TRBD1 is a possible D gene (6 bases). Germline V gene lookup returns CDR1 PRHDT and CDR2 FYEKMQ (reference sequence). CDR3 length: 14 amino acids. Trimming removed 0 bases from V and 7 bases from J, with 12 bases in between. CDR3 protein: CASSLGQGEVTQYF. The CDR3, as DNA: TGTGCCAGCAGCTTAGGACAGGGCGAGGTGACCCAGTACTTC.

The rearrangement uses TRBV3-1 (or the pseudogene TRBV3-2) and TRBJ1-4; D might be TRBD1 (6 bases). The V end lost 2 bases, the J end lost 4 bases, and 11 bases lay between the germline ends. CDR3 length: 15 residues. CDR1 is LGHDT, CDR2 YNNKEL, per germline (reference sequence). Here the CDR3 DNA reads TGTGCCAGCAGCCAACCAGGGGCGTTTAATGAAAAACTGTTTTTT. This translates into CASSQPGAFNEKLFF.

The rearrangement joins TRBV5-1 to TRBJ2-3, with D uncertain. V gave up 2 bases and J gave up 0 bases, with 7 bases separating them. CDR3 length: 14 amino acids. Germline assignment: CDR1 SGHRS and CDR2 YFSETQ. In DNA, the CDR3 is TGCGCCAGCAGCTTTGAGCGCAGCACAGATACGCAGTATTTT. This gives the protein CASSFERSTDTQYF. Looking up the rest from reference TRBV5-1 and TRBJ2-3 gives the full variable domain: KAGVTQTPRYLIKTRGQQVTLSCSPISGHRSVSWYQQTPGQGLQFLFEYFSETQRNKGNFPGRFSGRQFSNSRSEMNVSTLELGDSALYLCASSFERSTDTQYFGPGTRLTVL.

The rearrangement uses TRBV19 and TRBJ2-5, with 10 bases fitting TRBD2. V shed 7 bases, J shed 0 bases, and the junction held 11 bases outside the gene matches. The CDR3 is made up of 17 amino acids. Germline assignment: CDR1 LNHDA and CDR2 SQIVND (reference sequence). CDR3 region: CASKKRGAGGNQETQYF. CDR3 coding DNA: TGTGCCAGTAAGAAACGAGGAGCGGGGGGGAACCAAGAGACCCAGTACTTC. The full variable domain, with the rest looked up from reference TRBV19 and TRBJ2-5, is DGGITQSPKYLFRKEGQNVTLSCEQNLNHDAMYWYRQDPGQGLRLIYYSQIVNDFQKGDIAEGYSVSREKKESFPLTVTSAQKNPTAFYLCASKKRGAGGNQETQYFGPGTRLLVL.

The chain recombines TRBV10-3 with TRBJ2-3; D unclear. Germline CDR1 is ENHRY and CDR2 is SYGVKD. The CDR3 runs 13 residues. Trimming left V 0 bases short and J 6 bases short, with 7 bases between. The CDR3 loop reads CAISESLRDTQYF. In DNA form, the CDR3 reads TGTGCCATCAGTGAGTCGTTGCGGGATACGCAGTATTTT.